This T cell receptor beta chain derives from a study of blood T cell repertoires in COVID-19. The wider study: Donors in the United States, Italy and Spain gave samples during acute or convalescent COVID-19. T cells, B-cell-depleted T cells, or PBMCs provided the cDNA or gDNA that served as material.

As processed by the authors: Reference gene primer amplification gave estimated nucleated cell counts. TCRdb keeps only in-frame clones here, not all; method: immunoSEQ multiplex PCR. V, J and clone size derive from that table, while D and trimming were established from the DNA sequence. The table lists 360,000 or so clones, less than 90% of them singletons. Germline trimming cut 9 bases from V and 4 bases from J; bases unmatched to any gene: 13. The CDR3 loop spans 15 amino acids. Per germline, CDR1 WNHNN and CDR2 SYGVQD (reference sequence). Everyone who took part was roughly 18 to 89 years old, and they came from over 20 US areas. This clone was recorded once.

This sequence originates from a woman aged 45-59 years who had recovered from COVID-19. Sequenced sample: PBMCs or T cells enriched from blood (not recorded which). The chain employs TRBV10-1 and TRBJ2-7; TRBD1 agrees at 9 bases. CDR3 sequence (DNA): TGCGCCAGTAGGGGGCAGGGACAGGGTGGTTACGAGCAGTACTTC. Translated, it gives CASRGQGQGGYEQYF.